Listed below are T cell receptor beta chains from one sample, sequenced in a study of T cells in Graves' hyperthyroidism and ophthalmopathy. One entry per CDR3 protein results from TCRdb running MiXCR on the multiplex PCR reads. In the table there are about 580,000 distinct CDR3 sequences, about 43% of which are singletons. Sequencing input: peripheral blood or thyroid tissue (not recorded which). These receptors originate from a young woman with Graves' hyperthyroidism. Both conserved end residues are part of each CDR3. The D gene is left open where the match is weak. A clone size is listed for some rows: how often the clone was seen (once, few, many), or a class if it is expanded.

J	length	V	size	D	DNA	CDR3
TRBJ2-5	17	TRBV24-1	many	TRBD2	TGTGCCACCAGTGATTATAGCGGGAAGCAAGGAAAAGAGACCCAGTACTTC	CATSDYSGKQGKETQYF
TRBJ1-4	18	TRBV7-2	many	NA	TGTGCCAGCAGCTCCCCCGTGTATAGGTTTGCAACTAATGAAAAACTGTTTTTT	CASSSPVYRFATNEKLFF
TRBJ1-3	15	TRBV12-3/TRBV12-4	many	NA	TGTGCCAGCAGTTTAGGTGGGACGCTTGGAAACACCATATATTTT	CASSLGGTLGNTIYF
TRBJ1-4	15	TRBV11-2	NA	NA	TGTGCCAGCAGCCACCGCGAGGGGCTGAGTGAAAAACTGTTTTTT	CASSHREGLSEKLFF
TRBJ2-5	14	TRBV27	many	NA	TGTGCCAGCAGTTTAGCAGGGCCTCAAGAGACCCAGTACTTC	CASSLAGPQETQYF
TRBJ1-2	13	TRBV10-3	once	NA	TGTGCCACCGAGAGGGTTTCTGACTATGGCTACACCTTC	CATERVSDYGYTF
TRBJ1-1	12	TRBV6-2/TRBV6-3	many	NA	TGTGCCAGCAGTTATCTTGCACGACCGGCTTTCTTT	CASSYLARPAFF
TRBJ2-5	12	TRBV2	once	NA	TGTGCCAGCCCAGGACTCGTTACGACCCAGTACTTC	CASPGLVTTQYF
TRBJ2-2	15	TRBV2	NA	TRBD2	TGTGCCAGCAGTCTAGCGGGAACGAACACCGGGGAGCTGTTTTTT	CASSLAGTNTGELFF
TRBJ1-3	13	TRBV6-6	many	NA	TGTGCCAGCAGTTATTTCCCCCGGAACACCATATATTTT	CASSYFPRNTIYF
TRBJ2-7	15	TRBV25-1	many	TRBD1	TGTGCCGGCAGTGAAGGTCAGGGGGCTTCCGTCGAGCAGTACTTC	CAGSEGQGASVEQYF
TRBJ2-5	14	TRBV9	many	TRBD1	TGTGCCAGCAGCGCCCCATACAGGGGTGAGACCCAGTACTTC	CASSAPYRGETQYF
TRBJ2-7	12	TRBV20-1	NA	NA	TGCAGTGCCAGCATCGGGGGTAACGAGCAGTACTTC	CSASIGGNEQYF
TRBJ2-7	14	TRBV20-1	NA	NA	TGCAGTGCCTGGAGTGTATGGCACACCTACGAGCAGTACTTC	CSAWSVWHTYEQYF
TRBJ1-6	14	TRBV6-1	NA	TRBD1	TGTGCCAGCAGTCGGACAGGGACTCCTTCACCCCTCCACTTT	CASSRTGTPSPLHF
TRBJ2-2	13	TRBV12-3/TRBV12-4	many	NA	TGTGCCAGCAGGATAGCGGACACCGGGGAGCTGTTTTTT	CASRIADTGELFF
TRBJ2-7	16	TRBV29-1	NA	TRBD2	TGCAGCGTTGAACCGGGACTAGCGGGAGGGCCTTACGAGCAGTACTTC	CSVEPGLAGGPYEQYF
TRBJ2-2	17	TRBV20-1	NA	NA	TGCAGTGCTAGGATTCAAGGCGGGACGGCCGACACCGGGGAGCTGTTTTTT	CSARIQGGTADTGELFF
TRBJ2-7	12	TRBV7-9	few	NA	TGTGCCAGCAGCAACGGGGCGGACGAGCAGTACTTC	CASSNGADEQYF
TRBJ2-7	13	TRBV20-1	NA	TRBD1	TGCAGTGCGAACTTCCAGGGGGCGTACGAGCAGTACTTC	CSANFQGAYEQYF
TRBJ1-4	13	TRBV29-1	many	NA	TGCAGCGCACGAGGGGAGACGGAGGAAAAACTGTTTTTT	CSARGETEEKLFF